Below, 21 T cell receptor beta chains from the same sample are listed, as sequenced in a study of CD8+ T cells in alopecia areata. Stated treatment: oral pan-JAK inhibitor, 5-10 mg twice daily. Sequencing relied on a cDNA template that was reverse transcribed from extracted RNA. Repertoires were generated with immunoSEQ multiplex PCR, while TCRdb's copy carries only in-frame clones and drops some. The sample has 150,000 to 200,000 clones; approximately 51% are singletons. This sample comprised CD8+ T cells sorted from blood, obtained around week 53, from a patient treated with tofacitinib. All receptors derive from a human donor with alopecia areata.

This chain connects TRBV6-6 to TRBJ1-1; 7 bases match TRBD1. CDR3 length: 13 residues. With 6 bases clipped from V and 5 bases from J, the junction kept 6 bases outside the gene matches. Germline V lookup: CDR1 MNHNY, CDR2 SVGAGI (reference sequence). DNA for the CDR3: TGTGCCAGCAGCCATACAGGGGTTACTGAAGCTTTCTTT. Its protein product is CASSHTGVTEAFF.

The chain employs TRBV9 and TRBJ2-1, with no clear D. The germline gives CDR1 SGDLS, CDR2 YYNGEE. The V end was cut by 4 bases, the J end by 0 bases, with 8 bases between. This CDR3 spans 14 amino acids. CDR3 region: CASSPGFSYNEQFF. CDR3 sequence (DNA): TGTGCCAGCAGCCCAGGATTCTCCTACAATGAGCAGTTCTTC.

The chain combines TRBV9 with TRBJ2-3; 7 bases agree with TRBD2. Germline V gene sequence: CDR1 SGDLS, CDR2 YYNGEE. Trimming removed 5 bases from V and 1 base from J; junction bases left unmatched: 13. The CDR3 is 17 residues long. The CDR3 region is CASSTAGTTARTDTQYF. For the CDR3, the DNA is TGTGCCAGCAGTACGGCCGGGACTACAGCGCGCACAGATACGCAGTATTTT.

This chain links TRBV10-3 with TRBJ1-4; 7 bases fit TRBD1. Germline-derived CDR1 and CDR2 are ENHRY and SYGVKD. V shed 4 bases, J shed 3 bases, and the junction held 8 bases outside the gene matches. CDR3 length: 16 amino acids. Written as DNA, the CDR3 is TGTGCCATCAGTGGTTCCCAGGGGGAAGCTAATGAAAAACTGTTTTTT. This translates into CAISGSQGEANEKLFF.

This chain links TRBV12-5 with TRBJ1-2; maybe TRBD1 (5 bases). The germline gives CDR1 LGHNT, CDR2 FRNRAP. V was trimmed by 2 bases and J by 9 bases, leaving 22 bases between them. The CDR3 has 16 amino acids. CDR3 coding DNA: TGTGCTAGTGGTTTGCCCTTCGAGGGACGTCAGGATCGCTACACCTTC. As protein: CASGLPFEGRQDRYTF.

The table lists this clone with a few counts. This chain connects TRBV7-9 to TRBJ1-2, with D possibly being TRBD1 (5 bases). The germline V and J ends were trimmed by 4 bases and 5 bases, with 17 bases remaining between them. Germline loops: CDR1 SEHNR, CDR2 FQNEAQ (reference sequence). CDR3 length: 15 residues. The CDR3: CASSSPGTTSYGYTF. DNA for the CDR3: TGTGCCAGCAGCTCCCCCGGGACGACTAGTTATGGCTACACCTTC.

V is TRBV30 and J is TRBJ2-3, with 7 bases aligning to TRBD2. The CDR3 length is 14 residues. In germline, CDR1 is GTSNPN, CDR2 SVGIG (reference sequence). V trimming: 3 bases; J trimming: 6 bases; junction bases outside the gene matches: 9. The CDR3 is CAWSLRGSLDTQYF. CDR3 coding DNA: TGTGCCTGGAGCTTGCGGGGGTCCCTTGATACGCAGTATTTT.

The V gene is TRBV5-1, the J gene TRBJ1-1; 10 nucleotides align to TRBD1. The CDR3 totals 14 residues. The V and J ends lost 5 bases and 5 bases, in that order; junction bases with no gene match: 6. In germline, CDR1 is SGHRS, CDR2 YFSETQ. The CDR3 spells CASRADRGRTEAFF. CDR3 nucleotides: TGCGCCAGCAGAGCTGACAGGGGGCGAACTGAAGCTTTCTTT. The whole variable domain, filled in from reference TRBV5-1 and TRBJ1-1, reads KAGVTQTPRYLIKTRGQQVTLSCSPISGHRSVSWYQQTPGQGLQFLFEYFSETQRNKGNFPGRFSGRQFSNSRSEMNVSTLELGDSALYLCASRADRGRTEAFFGQGTRLTVV.

The V and J genes are TRBV2 and TRBJ2-5, with 9 bases that match TRBD1. Germline V lookup: CDR1 SNHLY, CDR2 FYNNEI. This CDR3 has 14 amino acids. J was trimmed by 9 bases and V by 10 bases; bases with no gene match: 15. The CDR3 DNA reads as TGTGCCACCAAGGGGGGTGGACAGGGGAGTCCCCAGTACTTC. Amino acid sequence: CATKGGGQGSPQYF. Complete variable domain (other parts from reference TRBV2 and TRBJ2-5): EPEVTQTPSHQVTQMGQEVILRCVPISNHLYFYWYRQILGQKVEFLVSFYNNEISEKSEIFDDQFSVERPDGSNFTLKIRSTKLEDSAMYFCATKGGGQGSPQYFGPGTRLLVL.

This sequence joins TRBV29-1 and TRBJ1-2; D possibly corresponds to TRBD1 (6 bases). CDR1 is SQVTM, CDR2 ANQGSEA, per germline. Trimming stripped 4 bases from V and 6 bases from J, with 21 bases between. This CDR3 spans 15 amino acids. The CDR3 reads CSVGGVDRRGHGYTF. CDR3 bases: TGCAGCGTTGGAGGGGTGGACCGCCGGGGGCATGGCTACACCTTC.

This clone was seen a few times. This specimen includes other DNA sequences encoding the same CDR3. The chain links TRBV6-5 to TRBJ1-1, with a weak D call TRBD1 (5 bases). V dropped 7 bases and J dropped 2 bases, with 8 bases sitting between them. Germline loops: CDR1 MNHEY, CDR2 SVGAGI. This CDR3 region has 12 residues. CDR3 amino acids: CASNQGNTEAFF. The CDR3 DNA sequence: TGTGCCAGCAATCAGGGTAACACTGAAGCTTTCTTT.

V is TRBV29-1 and J is TRBJ2-2, with D unresolved. Per the germline V gene, CDR1 is SQVTM and CDR2 is ANQGSEA. CDR3 length: 12 amino acids. Trimming stripped 6 bases from V and 6 bases from J, with 11 bases between. Here the CDR3 DNA reads TGCAGCGTCTCGTCAGCTGCCGGGGAGCTGTTTTTT. Translation: CSVSSAAGELFF.

CDR3 DNA: TGTGCCAGCAGCCTCTGGGGAGAGACCCAGTACTTC. As protein: CASSLWGETQYF. The chain uses TRBV5-6 and TRBJ2-5, with D unresolved. The CDR3 loop spans 12 amino acids. CDR1 and CDR2 (germline): SGHDT, YYEEEE. V gave up 4 bases and J gave up 4 bases, with 8 bases separating them. The whole variable domain, remainder taken from reference TRBV5-6 and TRBJ2-5, is DAGVTQSPTHLIKTRGQQVTLRCSPKSGHDTVSWYQQALGQGPQFIFQYYEEEERQRGNFPDRFSGHQFPNYSSELNVNALLLGDSALYLCASSLWGETQYFGPGTRLLVL.

The V and J genes are TRBV29-1 and TRBJ2-5; 7 nucleotides line up with TRBD1. The assigned J gene may be wrong: the sequence end matches TRBJ2-7 better. CDR1 is SQVTM, CDR2 ANQGSEA, per germline. This CDR3 is 13 amino acids long. CDR3 protein: CSVLQGVIYEQYF. CDR3 bases: TGCAGCGTTCTTCAGGGGGTTATCTACGAGCAGTACTTC.

This clone has a handful of counts. V gene TRBV27 combines with J gene TRBJ2-3; no definite D call. CDR1 and CDR2 from the germline V gene are MNHEY and SMNVEV (reference sequence). V shed 6 bases and J shed 2 bases, with 12 bases lying between them. The CDR3 is 14 amino acids. DNA for the CDR3: TGTGCCAGCAGCCCCAGGCGGAACACAGATACGCAGTATTTT. Its translation is CASSPRRNTDTQYF.

This clone was detected only a few times. J is TRBJ2-5 and V is TRBV21-1. TRBV21-1 is designated a pseudogene. The CDR3 is 12 amino acids. CDR3 amino acids: CASTLVEETQYF. CDR3 DNA: TGTGCCAGCACCCTTGTGGAAGAGACCCAGTACTTC.

V is TRBV29-1 and J is TRBJ2-2; no clear D. V was pared by 0 bases and J by 6 bases, with 11 bases between. The CDR3 totals 14 residues. Germline CDR1 and CDR2: SQVTM and ANQGSEA. CDR3 in amino acids: CSVEDETIAGELFF. CDR3 nucleotides: TGCAGCGTTGAAGATGAGACAATAGCCGGGGAGCTGTTTTTT.

The DNA for the CDR3 is TGTGCCAGCAGCTTCGGGCCTTCCAAGGAGACCCAGTACTTC. Translating it yields CASSFGPSKETQYF. The V gene is TRBV7-8, the J gene TRBJ2-5, with no clear D. Germline V gene lookup returns CDR1 SGHVS and CDR2 FQNEAQ. Trimming left V 3 bases short and J 5 bases short, with 13 bases between. This CDR3 spans 14 amino acids.

V usage is TRBV5-1 and J usage is TRBJ2-7; TRBD2 might be the D (5 bases). This CDR3 spans 12 amino acids. CDR1 SGHRS and CDR2 YFSETQ come from the germline V gene. With 0 bases removed from V and 6 bases from J, the gap between germline ends came to 7 bases. CDR3 sequence reads: CASSLGTAEQYF. DNA of the CDR3: TGCGCCAGCAGCTTGGGGACTGCCGAGCAGTACTTC.

The V call is TRBV4-3, the J call TRBJ2-1; 8 bases agree with TRBD1. The germline V gene encodes CDR1 LGHNA and CDR2 YSLEER. After removal of 0 bases from V and 4 bases from J, the junction contained 5 bases not matched to a gene. The CDR3 extends over 16 amino acids. The CDR3 loop is CASSQDRGQAYNEQFF. The CDR3 coding sequence is TGCGCCAGCAGCCAAGATAGGGGACAGGCTTACAATGAGCAGTTCTTC.

This chain connects TRBV29-1 to TRBJ2-7; D might be TRBD1 or TRBD2, each matching 6 bases. Between the trimmed V and J ends, which lost 4 bases and 0 bases, there was a span of 13 bases. CDR3 length: 14 residues. Germline V gene sequence: CDR1 SQVTM, CDR2 ANQGSEA. The CDR3 reads CSVVVGGPSYEQYF. In DNA, the CDR3 is TGCAGCGTTGTGGTCGGGGGCCCCTCCTACGAGCAGTACTTC.